This T cell receptor (beta chain) was profiled in a study of control samples from healthy donors and cancer patients. TCRdb's copy holds only in-frame clones and misses some; the assay was immunoSEQ multiplex PCR. This sample has approximately 160,000 clones, with under 95% found just once. The V gene lost 4 bases and the J gene lost 15 bases, with 12 bases spanning the gap. Germline values: CDR1 LNHDA, CDR2 SQIVND (reference sequence). This CDR3 has 11 amino acids. This clone was recorded a few times. Specimen: blood. The rearrangement joins TRBV19 to TRBJ1-4; D perhaps matches TRBD1 (5 bases). The TCR sequence derives from a woman under 30 in good health. CDR3 DNA: TGTGCCAGTAGTACAGTTCAGGGAATGTTTTTT. Its protein is CASSTVQGMFF.